This TCR beta chain was found in a study of shared clonotypes between healthy human individuals. Overall study findings and caveats: Non-shared clonotypes had lower generation probabilities than clonotypes shared by all four sorted-subset donors. The donor pool, a small one, limited the genetic and exposure-history diversity represented.

The CDR3 is made up of 14 amino acids. Trimming removed 2 bases at V and 3 bases at J, with 13 bases between. Germline lookup yields CDR1 GTSNPN and CDR2 SVGIG (reference sequence). The protocol was immunoSEQ multiplex PCR, while the TCRdb copy is restricted to in-frame clones and leaves out a portion. The data contain 950,000 to 1,100,000 clones, 70% to 80% of them singletons. Subsets obtained from CD4+ cells comprised CD45RA+ naive and CD45RA-negative memory cells. This clone was detected once. Its antigen is not known. Sequencing was done on a sample of memory CD4+ T cells from PBMCs. Subset meaning: CD45RA-negative fraction. The rearrangement links TRBV30 to TRBJ1-2; weak D call: TRBD1 (5 bases). The TCR was taken from a man between 18 and 29 years old in good health. Some clones in this sample may be carry-over from other donors' samples. CDR3 in DNA: TGTGCCTGGAGTCGTGGTCGACAGTACTATGGCTACACCTTC. Residues: CAWSRGRQYYGYTF.